This TCR beta chain appears in the sequencing data of a study of human T cells and chemical hapten exposure. Study background: Small discrepancies in pooled library volume mainly accounted for the varying TCR yields per sample.

Per germline, CDR1 MNHEY and CDR2 SVGEGT. CDR3 length: 15 residues. The V and J ends lost 0 bases and 1 base respectively, with 7 bases between them. To note about this clonotype: Its antigen is unidentified.

Library preparation tagged each individual cDNA molecule with a unique molecular identifier. As handled by the study authors: Sample-level TCR yields exhibited a median of around 100,000, with a range of roughly 20,000 to 700,000. TCRdb re-called the 5' RACE reads through MiXCR, storing one row per CDR3 protein. The V and J calls reflect TCRdb's pipeline rather than the authors' work. The table includes approximately 81,000 distinct CDR3 sequences, 7.7% detected once. The authors' total RNA extraction used unfractionated whole blood. General study results and limits: Following DPC sensitization, TCRs present above 1 in 1000 frequency showed no change.

This rearrangement joins TRBV6-2 or TRBV6-3 to TRBJ2-4; D not resolved. The source of this sequence is a male donor in good health. This CDR3 is CASSYSERAKNIQYF. The CDR3 coding sequence is TGTGCCAGCAGTTACTCGGAGAGGGCCAAAAACATTCAGTACTTC.